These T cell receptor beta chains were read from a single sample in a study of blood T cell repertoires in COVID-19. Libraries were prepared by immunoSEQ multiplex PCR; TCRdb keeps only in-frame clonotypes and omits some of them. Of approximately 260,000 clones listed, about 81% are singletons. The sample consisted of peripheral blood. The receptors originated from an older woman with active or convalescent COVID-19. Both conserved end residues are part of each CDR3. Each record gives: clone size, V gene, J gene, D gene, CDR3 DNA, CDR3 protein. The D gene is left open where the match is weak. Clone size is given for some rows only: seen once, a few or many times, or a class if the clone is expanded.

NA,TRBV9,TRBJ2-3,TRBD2,TGTGCCAGCAGCGCCACTAGCGACCCAGATACGCAGTATTTT,CASSATSDPDTQYF
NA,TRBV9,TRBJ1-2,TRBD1,TGTGCCAGCAGCGTAGATAAGGGGGCGGGTGGCTACACCTTC,CASSVDKGAGGYTF
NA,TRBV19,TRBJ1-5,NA,TGTGCCAGTAGTATCCAGGGCGGTCAGCCCCAGCATTTT,CASSIQGGQPQHF
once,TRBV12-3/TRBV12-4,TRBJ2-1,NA,TGTGCCAGCAGCCCACAGGGATTCAATGAGCAGTTCTTC,CASSPQGFNEQFF
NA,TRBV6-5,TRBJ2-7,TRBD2,TGTGCCAGCAGCCGGCGGGGAGGGTTCTCCTACGAGCAGTACTTC,CASSRRGGFSYEQYF
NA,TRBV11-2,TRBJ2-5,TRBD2,TGTGCCAGCAGCTGGGGACTAGCGGGGAGAGAGACCCAGTACTTC,CASSWGLAGRETQYF
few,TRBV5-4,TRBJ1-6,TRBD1,TGTGCCAGCAGCCAGGACAGGCCGGGGAATTCACCCCTCCACTTT,CASSQDRPGNSPLHF
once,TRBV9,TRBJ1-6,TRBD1,TGTGCCAGCAGCACACAGGGGGGCTCACCCCTCCACTTT,CASSTQGGSPLHF
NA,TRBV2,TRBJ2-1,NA,TGTGCCAGCAGTGAAGTGGCGGGGGCAAGGCGAGAGCAGTTCTTC,CASSEVAGARREQFF
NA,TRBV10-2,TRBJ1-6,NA,TGCGCCAGCAGGGCAGGGGCTTTAAATTCACCCCTCCACTTT,CASRAGALNSPLHF
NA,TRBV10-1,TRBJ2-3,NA,TGCGCCAGCAGTGATGAGGGTCGGAGCACAGATACGCAGTATTTT,CASSDEGRSTDTQYF
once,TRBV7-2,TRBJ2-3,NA,TGTGCCAGCAGCTTAGTAAGGACCCTTGGCGGGGTAAACACAGATACGCAGTATTTT,CASSLVRTLGGVNTDTQYF
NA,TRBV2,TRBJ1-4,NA,TGTGCCAGCAGGGCAAGGGCGTCAGCGGCTGGTGAAAAACTGTTTTTT,CASRARASAAGEKLFF
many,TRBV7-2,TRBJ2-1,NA,TGTGCCAGTAGGGGGGGCGGTGGTGAGCAGTTCTTC,CASRGGGGEQFF
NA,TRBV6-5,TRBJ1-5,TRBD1,TGTGCCAGCTACGGGGGACAGGGGGCTCGCCAGCCCCAGCATTTT,CASYGGQGARQPQHF
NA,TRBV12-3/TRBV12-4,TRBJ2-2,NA,TGTGCCAGCAGTTTTCGGGTCCCCGGGGAGCTGTTTTTT,CASSFRVPGELFF
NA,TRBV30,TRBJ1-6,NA,TGTGCCTGGAGGGGCAGTAGCTCCTATAATTCACCCCTCCACTTT,CAWRGSSSYNSPLHF
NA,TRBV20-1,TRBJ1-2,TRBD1,TGCAGTGCTAGTACTCGGGACAGGGTATACACCTTC,CSASTRDRVYTF
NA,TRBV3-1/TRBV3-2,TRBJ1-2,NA,TGTGCCAGCAGCCAAGTCAGGGACTATGGCTACACCTTC,CASSQVRDYGYTF
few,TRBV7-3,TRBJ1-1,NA,TGTGCCAGCAGCCCTTCGGGGAGGGGCACTGAAGCTTTCTTT,CASSPSGRGTEAFF
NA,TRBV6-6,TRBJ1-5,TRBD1,TGTGCCAGCAGTCGGGGACAGGGGGCGTATCTCAGCAATCAGCCCCAGCATTTT,CASSRGQGAYLSNQPQHF
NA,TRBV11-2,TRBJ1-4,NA,TGTGCCAGCAGCGCTAGCTGGGCTAATGAAAAACTGTTTTTT,CASSASWANEKLFF
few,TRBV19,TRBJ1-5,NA,TGTGCCAGTAGTATATGGTCGGGGCCCCAGCATTTT,CASSIWSGPQHF
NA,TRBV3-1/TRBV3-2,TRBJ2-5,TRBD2,TGTGCCAGCAGCCAAGATCGTAGGACTAGCGGGGAGACCCAGTACTTC,CASSQDRRTSGETQYF
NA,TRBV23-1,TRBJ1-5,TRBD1,TGCGCCAGCAGTTCTATCGTGGACAGGGAAAGATATAGCAATCAGCCCCAGCATTTT,CASSSIVDRERYSNQPQHF
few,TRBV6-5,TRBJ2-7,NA,TGTGCCAGCAGTTGGGGCCCCGACCGCGCCTACGAGCAGTACTTC,CASSWGPDRAYEQYF
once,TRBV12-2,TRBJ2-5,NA,TGTGCAAGTCGCTTAGTACGGCGGGGGGGCCCCGAGACCCAGTACTTC,CASRLVRRGGPETQYF
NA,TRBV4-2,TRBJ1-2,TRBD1,TGTGCCAACCCAACGACAGGGGGCGCGATCTATGGCTACACCTTC,CANPTTGGAIYGYTF
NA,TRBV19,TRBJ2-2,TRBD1,TGTGCCAGTAGTGTCCGGGACAGGGGGCGGGAGCTGTTTTTT,CASSVRDRGRELFF
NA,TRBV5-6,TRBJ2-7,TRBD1,TGTGCCAGCAGCTTCGGGACAGGGGCCTACGAGCAGTACTTC,CASSFGTGAYEQYF
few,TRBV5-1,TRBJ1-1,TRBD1,TGCGCCAGCAGCGACGACAGGGCTTCTCGGGGGACTGAAGCTTTCTTT,CASSDDRASRGTEAFF
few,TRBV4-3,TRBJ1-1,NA,TGCGCCAGCAGCCAAGACAGGGGGAACACTGAAGCTTTCTTT,CASSQDRGNTEAFF
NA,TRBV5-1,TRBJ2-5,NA,TGCGCCAGCAGCCTGGAGGGGGGGGGCCCCCAAGAGACCCAGTACTTC,CASSLEGGGPQETQYF
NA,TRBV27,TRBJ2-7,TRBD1,TGTGCCAGCAGTTTAGGGACAGGGGGCGGCTACGAGCAGTACTTC,CASSLGTGGGYEQYF
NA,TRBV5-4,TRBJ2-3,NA,TGTGCCAGCAGCTTAGCCGGGACTACAGATACGCAGTATTTT,CASSLAGTTDTQYF
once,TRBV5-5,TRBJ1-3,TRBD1,TGTGCCAGCAGCTTACACCAGGGGGCTGGAAACACCATATATTTT,CASSLHQGAGNTIYF